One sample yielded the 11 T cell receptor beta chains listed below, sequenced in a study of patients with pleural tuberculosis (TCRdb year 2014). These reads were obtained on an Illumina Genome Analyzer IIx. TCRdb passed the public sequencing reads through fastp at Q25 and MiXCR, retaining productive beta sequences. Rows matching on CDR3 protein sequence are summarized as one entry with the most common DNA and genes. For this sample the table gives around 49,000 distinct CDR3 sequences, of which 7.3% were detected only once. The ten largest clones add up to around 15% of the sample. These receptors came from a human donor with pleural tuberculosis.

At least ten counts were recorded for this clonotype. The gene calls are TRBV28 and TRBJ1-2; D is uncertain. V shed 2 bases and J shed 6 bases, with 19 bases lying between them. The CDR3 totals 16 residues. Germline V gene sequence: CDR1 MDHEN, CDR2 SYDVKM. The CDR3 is CASSLTPRGPRDGYTF. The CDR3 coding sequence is TGTGCCAGCAGTTTAACCCCCAGAGGGCCCCGGGATGGCTACACCTTC.

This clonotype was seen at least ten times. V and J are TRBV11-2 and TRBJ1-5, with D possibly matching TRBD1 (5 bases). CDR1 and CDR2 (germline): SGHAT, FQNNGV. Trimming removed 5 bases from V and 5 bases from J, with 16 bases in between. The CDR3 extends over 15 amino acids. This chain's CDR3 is CASSPVPGGYQPQHF. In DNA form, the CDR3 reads TGTGCCAGCAGCCCGGTCCCGGGGGGGTATCAGCCCCAGCATTTT.

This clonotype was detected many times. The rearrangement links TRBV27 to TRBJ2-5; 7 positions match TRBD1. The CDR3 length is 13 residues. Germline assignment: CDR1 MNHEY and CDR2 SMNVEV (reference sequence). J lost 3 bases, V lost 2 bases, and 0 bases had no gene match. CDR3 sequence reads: CASSLDREETQYF. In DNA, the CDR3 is TGTGCCAGCAGTTTAGACAGGGAAGAGACCCAGTACTTC.

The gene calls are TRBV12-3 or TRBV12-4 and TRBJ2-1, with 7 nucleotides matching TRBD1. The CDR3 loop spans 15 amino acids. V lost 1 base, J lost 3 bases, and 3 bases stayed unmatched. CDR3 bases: TGTGCCAGCAGTTTAGTCCAGGGGGACTACAATGAGCAGTTCTTC. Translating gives CASSLVQGDYNEQFF.

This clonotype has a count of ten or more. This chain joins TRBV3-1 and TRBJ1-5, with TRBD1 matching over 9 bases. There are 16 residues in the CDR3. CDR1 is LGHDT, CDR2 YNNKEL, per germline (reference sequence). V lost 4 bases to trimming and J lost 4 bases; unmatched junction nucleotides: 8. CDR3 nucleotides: TGTGCCAGCAGCCCATCTGACAGGGGGTATAATCAGCCCCAGCATTTT. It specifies CASSPSDRGYNQPQHF.

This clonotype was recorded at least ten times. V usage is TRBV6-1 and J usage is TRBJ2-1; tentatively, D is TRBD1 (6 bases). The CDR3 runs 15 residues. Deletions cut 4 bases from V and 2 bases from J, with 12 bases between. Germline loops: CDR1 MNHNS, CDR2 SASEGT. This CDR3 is CASSVDWGPYNEQFF. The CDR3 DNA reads TGTGCCAGCAGTGTGGACTGGGGGCCCTACAATGAGCAGTTCTTC.

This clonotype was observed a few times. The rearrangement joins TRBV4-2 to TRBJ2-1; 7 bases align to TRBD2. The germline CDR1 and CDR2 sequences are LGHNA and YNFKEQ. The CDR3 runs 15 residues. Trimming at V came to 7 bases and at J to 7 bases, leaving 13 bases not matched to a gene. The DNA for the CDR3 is TGTGCCAGCACCCCGAGGGAGAGAGCGGGGAATGAGCAGTTCTTC. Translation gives CASTPRERAGNEQFF.

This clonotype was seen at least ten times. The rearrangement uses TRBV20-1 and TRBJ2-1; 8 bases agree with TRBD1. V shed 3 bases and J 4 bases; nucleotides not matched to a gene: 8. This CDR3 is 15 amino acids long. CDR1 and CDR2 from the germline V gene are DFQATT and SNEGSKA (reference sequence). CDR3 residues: CSASSRGPLYNEQFF. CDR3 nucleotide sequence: TGCAGTGCTAGTTCCAGGGGGCCTTTATACAATGAGCAGTTCTTC.

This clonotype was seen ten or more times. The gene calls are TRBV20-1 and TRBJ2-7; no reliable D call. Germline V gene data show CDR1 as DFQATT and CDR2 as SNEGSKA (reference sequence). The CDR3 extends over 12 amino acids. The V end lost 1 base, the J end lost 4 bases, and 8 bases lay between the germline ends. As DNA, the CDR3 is TGCAGTGCTAGAGGCACAGAATACGAGCAGTACGTC. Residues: CSARGTEYEQYV.

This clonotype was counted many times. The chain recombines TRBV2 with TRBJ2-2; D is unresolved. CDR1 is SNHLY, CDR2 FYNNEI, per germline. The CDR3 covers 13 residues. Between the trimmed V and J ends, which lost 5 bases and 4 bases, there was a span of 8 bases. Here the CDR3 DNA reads TGTGCCAGCAGTAGATGGGCCACCGGGGAGCTGTTTTTT. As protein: CASSRWATGELFF.

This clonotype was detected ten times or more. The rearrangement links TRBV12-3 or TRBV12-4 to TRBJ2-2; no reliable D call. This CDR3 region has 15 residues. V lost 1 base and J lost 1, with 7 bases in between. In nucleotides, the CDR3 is TGTGCCAGCAGTTTAGAGCAGCTGAACACCGGGGAGCTGTTTTTT. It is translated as CASSLEQLNTGELFF.